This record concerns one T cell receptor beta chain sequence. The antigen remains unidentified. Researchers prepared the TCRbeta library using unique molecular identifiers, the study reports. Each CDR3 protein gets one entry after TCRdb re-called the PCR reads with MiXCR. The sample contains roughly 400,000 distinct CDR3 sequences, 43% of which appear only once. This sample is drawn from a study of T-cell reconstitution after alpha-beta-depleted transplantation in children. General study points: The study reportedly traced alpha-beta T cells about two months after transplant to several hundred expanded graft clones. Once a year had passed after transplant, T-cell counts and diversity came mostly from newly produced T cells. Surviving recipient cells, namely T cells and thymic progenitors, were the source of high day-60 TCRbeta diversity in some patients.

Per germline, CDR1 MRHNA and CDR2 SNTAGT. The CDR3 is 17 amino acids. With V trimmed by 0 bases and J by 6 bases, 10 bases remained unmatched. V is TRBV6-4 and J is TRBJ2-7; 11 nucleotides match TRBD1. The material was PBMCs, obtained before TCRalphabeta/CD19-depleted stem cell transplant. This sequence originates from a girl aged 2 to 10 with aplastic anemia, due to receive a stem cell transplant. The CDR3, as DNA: TGTGCCAGCAGTGACTCGATAATCGGGACAGGGGGATGCGAGCAGTACTTC. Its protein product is CASSDSIIGTGGCEQYF.